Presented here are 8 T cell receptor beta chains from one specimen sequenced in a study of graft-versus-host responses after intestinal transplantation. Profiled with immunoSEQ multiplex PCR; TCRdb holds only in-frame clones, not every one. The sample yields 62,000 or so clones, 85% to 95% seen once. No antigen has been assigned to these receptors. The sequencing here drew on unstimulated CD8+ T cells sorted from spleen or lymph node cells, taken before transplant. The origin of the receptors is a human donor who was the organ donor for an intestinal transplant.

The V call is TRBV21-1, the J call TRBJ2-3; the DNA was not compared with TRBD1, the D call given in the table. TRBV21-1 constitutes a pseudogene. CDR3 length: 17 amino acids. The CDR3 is CASSAENDRDGTDTQYF. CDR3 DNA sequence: TGTGCCAGCAGCGCAGAGAACGACAGGGACGGGACAGATACGCAGTATTTT.

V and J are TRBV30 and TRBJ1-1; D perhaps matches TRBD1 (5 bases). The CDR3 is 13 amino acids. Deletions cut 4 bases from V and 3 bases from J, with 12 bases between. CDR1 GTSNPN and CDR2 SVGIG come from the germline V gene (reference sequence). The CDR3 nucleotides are TGTGCCTGGACGGATGGGGGGTACACTGAAGCTTTCTTT. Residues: CAWTDGGYTEAFF.

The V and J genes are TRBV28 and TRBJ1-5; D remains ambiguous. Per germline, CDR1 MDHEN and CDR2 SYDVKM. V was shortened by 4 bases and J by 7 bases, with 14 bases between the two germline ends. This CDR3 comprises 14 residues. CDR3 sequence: CASSYAGEEQPQHF. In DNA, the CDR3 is TGTGCCAGCAGTTACGCCGGGGAGGAGCAGCCCCAGCATTTT.

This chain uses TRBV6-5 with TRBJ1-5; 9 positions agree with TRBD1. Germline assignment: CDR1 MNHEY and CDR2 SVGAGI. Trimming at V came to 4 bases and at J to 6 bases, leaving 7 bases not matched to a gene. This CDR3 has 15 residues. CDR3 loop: CASSSRRDRVQPQHF. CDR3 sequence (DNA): TGTGCCAGCAGTTCGCGGCGGGACAGGGTTCAGCCCCAGCATTTT.

Written as DNA, the CDR3 is TGTGCCAGCACCCTACAGGGATCCAGCCTCATGAACACTGAAGCTTTCTTT. This gives the protein CASTLQGSSLMNTEAFF. V is TRBV27 and J is TRBJ1-1; weak D call: TRBD1 (6 bases). The CDR3 sequence is 17 residues long. Germline assignment: CDR1 MNHEY and CDR2 SMNVEV (reference sequence). With 7 bases removed from V and 0 bases from J, the gap between germline ends came to 21 bases.

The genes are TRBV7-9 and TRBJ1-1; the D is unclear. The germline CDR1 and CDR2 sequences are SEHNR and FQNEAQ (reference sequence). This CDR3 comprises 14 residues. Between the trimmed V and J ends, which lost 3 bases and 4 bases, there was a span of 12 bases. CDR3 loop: CASSFDYSVTEAFF. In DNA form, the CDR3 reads TGTGCCAGCAGCTTCGACTACTCGGTCACTGAAGCTTTCTTT.

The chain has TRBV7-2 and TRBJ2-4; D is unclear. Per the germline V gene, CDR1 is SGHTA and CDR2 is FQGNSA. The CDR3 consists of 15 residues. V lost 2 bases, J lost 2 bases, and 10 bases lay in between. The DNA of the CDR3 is TGTGCCAGCAGCTTACGTAGCCAAACCAAAAACATTCAGTACTTC. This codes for CASSLRSQTKNIQYF.

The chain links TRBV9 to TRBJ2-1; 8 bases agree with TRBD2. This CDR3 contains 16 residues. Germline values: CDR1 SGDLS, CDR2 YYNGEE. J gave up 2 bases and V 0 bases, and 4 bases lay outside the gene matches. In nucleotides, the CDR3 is TGTGCCAGCAGCGTAGTTTCAGCGGGGGCCTACAATGAGCAGTTCTTC. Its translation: CASSVVSAGAYNEQFF.